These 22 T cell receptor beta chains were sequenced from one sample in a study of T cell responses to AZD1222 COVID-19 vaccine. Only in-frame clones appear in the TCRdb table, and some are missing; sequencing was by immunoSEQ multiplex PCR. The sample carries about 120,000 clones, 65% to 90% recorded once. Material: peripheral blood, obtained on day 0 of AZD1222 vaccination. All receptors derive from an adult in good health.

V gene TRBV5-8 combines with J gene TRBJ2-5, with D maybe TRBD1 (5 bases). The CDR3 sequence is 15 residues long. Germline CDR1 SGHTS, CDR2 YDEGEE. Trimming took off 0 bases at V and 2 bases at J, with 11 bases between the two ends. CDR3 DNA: TGTGCCAGCAGCTTGGAAGGGAAGGGGCAAGAGACCCAGTACTTC. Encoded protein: CASSLEGKGQETQYF.

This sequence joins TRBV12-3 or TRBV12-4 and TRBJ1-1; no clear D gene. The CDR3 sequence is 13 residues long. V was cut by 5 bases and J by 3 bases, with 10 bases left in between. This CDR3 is CASSPGGYTEAFF. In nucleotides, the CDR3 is TGTGCCAGCAGTCCCGGCGGGTACACTGAAGCTTTCTTT.

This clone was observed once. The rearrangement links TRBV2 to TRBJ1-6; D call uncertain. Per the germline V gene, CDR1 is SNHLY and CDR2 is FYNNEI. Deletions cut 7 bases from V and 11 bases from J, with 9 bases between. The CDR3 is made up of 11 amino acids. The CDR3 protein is CASTPGTPLHF. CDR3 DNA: TGTGCCAGCACGCCGGGGACACCCCTCCACTTT.

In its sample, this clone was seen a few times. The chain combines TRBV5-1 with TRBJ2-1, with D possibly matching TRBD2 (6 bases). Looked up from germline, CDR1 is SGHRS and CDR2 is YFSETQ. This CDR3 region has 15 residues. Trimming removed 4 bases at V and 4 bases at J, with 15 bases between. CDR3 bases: TGCGCCAGCAGCGACCAGGGTGGGAGGTACAATGAGCAGTTCTTC. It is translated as CASSDQGGRYNEQFF.

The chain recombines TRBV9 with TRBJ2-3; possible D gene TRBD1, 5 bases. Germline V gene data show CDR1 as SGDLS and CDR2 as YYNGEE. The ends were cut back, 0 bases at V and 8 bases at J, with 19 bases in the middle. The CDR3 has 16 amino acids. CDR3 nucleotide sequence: TGTGCCAGCAGCGTAGCTGGGGCTACCAGCAGTGGTACGCAGTATTTT. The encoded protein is CASSVAGATSSGTQYF.

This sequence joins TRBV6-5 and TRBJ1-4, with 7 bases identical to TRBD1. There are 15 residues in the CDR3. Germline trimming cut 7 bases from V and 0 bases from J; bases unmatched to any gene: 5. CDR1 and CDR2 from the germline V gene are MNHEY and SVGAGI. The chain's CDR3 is CASTLQGPTNEKLFF. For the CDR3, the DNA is TGTGCCAGCACCCTACAGGGGCCAACTAATGAAAAACTGTTTTTT.

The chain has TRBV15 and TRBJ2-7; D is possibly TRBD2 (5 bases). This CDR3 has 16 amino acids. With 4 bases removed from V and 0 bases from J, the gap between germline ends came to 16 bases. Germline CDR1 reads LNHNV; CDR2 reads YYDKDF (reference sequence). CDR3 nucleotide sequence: TGTGCCACCAGCATCGGTTTCGGACTGAGCTCCTACGAGCAGTACTTC. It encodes CATSIGFGLSSYEQYF.

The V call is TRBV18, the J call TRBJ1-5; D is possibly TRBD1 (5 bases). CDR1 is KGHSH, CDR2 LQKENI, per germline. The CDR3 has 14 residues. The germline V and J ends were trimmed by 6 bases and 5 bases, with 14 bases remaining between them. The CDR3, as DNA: TGTGCCAGCTCCCCGGGGGGTATGGATCAGCCCCAGCATTTT. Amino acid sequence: CASSPGGMDQPQHF.

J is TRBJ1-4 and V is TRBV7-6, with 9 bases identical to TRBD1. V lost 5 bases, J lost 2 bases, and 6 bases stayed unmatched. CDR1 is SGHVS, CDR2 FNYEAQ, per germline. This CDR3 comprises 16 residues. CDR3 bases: TGTGCCAGCAGCCCGGGACAGGGTTTGACTAATGAAAAACTGTTTTTT. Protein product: CASSPGQGLTNEKLFF.

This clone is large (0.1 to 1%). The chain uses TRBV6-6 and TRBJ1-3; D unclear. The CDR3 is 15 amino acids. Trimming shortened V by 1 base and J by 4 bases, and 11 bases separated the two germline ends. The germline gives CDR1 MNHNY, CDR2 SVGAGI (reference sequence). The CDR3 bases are TGTGCCAGCAGTTACTTCTCCCTTCGCGGAAACACCATATATTTT. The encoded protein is CASSYFSLRGNTIYF.

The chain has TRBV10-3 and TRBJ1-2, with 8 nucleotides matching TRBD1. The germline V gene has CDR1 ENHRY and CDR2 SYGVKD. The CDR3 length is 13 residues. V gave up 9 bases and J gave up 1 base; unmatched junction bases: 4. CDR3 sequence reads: CAIGQGHNYGYTF. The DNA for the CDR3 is TGTGCCATTGGACAGGGCCATAACTATGGCTACACCTTC.

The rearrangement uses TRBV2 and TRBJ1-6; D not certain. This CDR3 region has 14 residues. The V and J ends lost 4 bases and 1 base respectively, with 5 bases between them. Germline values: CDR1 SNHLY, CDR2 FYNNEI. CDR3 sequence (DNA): TGTGCCAGCAGTGGGGAGTCCTATAATTCACCCCTCCACTTT. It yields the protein CASSGESYNSPLHF. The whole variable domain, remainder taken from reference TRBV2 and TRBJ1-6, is EPEVTQTPSHQVTQMGQEVILRCVPISNHLYFYWYRQILGQKVEFLVSFYNNEISEKSEIFDDQFSVERPDGSNFTLKIRSTKLEDSAMYFCASSGESYNSPLHFGNGTRLTVT.

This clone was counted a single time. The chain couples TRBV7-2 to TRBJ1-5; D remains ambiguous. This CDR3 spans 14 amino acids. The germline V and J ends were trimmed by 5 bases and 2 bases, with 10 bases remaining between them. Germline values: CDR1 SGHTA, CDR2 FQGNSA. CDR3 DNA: TGTGCCAGCAGCCTTCGGTTTGGCAATCAGCCCCAGCATTTT. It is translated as CASSLRFGNQPQHF.

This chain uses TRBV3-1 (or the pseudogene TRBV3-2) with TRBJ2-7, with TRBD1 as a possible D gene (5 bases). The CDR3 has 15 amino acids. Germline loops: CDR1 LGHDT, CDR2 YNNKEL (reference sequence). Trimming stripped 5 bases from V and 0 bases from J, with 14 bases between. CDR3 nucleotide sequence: TGTGCCAGCAGCGGTCAGGGTCTCCTCTCCTACGAGCAGTACTTC. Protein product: CASSGQGLLSYEQYF.

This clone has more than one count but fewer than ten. CDR3 residues: CASSLDVSRYNEQFF. CDR3 DNA: TGTGCCAGCAGCTTAGACGTCTCTCGCTACAATGAGCAGTTCTTC. This chain uses TRBV7-2 with TRBJ2-1, with D unclear. Per the germline V gene, CDR1 is SGHTA and CDR2 is FQGNSA. Trimming took 1 base from V and 3 from J, leaving 10 bases between them. The CDR3 extends over 15 amino acids. The full variable domain, in which reference TRBV7-2 and TRBJ2-1 provide the parts outside the CDR3, is GAGVSQSPSNKVTEKGKDVELRCDPISGHTALYWYRQSLGQGLEFLIYFQGNSAPDKSGLPSDRFSAERTGGSVSTLTIQRTQQEDSAVYLCASSLDVSRYNEQFFGPGTRLTVL.

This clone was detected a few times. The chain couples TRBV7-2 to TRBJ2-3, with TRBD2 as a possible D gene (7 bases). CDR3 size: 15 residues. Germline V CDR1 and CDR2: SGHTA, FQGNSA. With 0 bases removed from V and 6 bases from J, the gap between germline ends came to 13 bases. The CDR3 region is CASSLAGGPGDTQYF. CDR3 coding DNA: TGTGCCAGCAGCTTAGCGGGGGGGCCGGGGGATACGCAGTATTTT.

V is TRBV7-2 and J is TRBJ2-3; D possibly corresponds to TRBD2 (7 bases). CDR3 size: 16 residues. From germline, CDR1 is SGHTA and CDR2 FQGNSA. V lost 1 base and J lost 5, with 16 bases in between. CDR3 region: CASSLGGGPGRDTQYF. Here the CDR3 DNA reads TGTGCCAGCAGCTTAGGGGGGGGGCCCGGGAGAGATACGCAGTATTTT.

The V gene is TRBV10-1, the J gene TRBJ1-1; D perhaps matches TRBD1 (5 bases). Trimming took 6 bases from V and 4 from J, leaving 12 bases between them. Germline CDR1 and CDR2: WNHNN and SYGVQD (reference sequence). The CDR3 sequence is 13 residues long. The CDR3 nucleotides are TGCGCCAGCAGCCAGGGTTCGGGCACTGAAGCTTTCTTT. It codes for CASSQGSGTEAFF.

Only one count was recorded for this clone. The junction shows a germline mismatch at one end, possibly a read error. In DNA, the CDR3 is TGCGCCAGCAGTCTACCCTCCATGGGCTTC. This gives the protein CASSLPSMGF. The genes are TRBV23-1 and TRBJ1-2; D is undetermined. TRBV23-1 is designated an ORF whose function remains uncertain. The CDR3 sequence is 10 residues long.

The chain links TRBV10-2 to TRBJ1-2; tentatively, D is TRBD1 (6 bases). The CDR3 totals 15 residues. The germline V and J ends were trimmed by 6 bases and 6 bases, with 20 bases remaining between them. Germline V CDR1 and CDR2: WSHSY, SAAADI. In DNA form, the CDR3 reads TGCGCCAGCAGCGGTTCCCTACCCGCAGGGGATGGCTACACCTTC. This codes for CASSGSLPAGDGYTF.

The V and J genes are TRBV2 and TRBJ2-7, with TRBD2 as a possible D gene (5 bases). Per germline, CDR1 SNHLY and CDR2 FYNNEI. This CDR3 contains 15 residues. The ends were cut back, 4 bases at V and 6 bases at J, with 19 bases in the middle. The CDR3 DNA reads TGTGCCAGCAGTGGACTAACAAATCGCTTCGTCGAGCAGTACTTC. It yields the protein CASSGLTNRFVEQYF.

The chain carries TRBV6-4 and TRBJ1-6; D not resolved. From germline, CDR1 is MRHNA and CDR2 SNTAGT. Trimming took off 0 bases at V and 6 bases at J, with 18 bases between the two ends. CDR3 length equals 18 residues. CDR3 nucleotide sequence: TGTGCCAGCAGTGACTCTTTTTTCCGTCAGCCTACTAATTCACCCCTCCACTTT. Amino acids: CASSDSFFRQPTNSPLHF.